This is a list of T cell receptor beta chains from one sample in a study of radiotherapy plus CTLA-4 blockade in lung cancer. Some clones are missing from TCRdb's copy, which holds only in-frame ones; the method was immunoSEQ multiplex PCR. The sample holds about 95,000 clones, about four fifths seen once. Sample: peripheral blood, taken from a patient treated with radiotherapy plus ipilimumab. The receptors derive from a human donor with non-small cell lung cancer who had stable disease on radiotherapy plus ipilimumab. The CDR3 runs from the conserved cysteine through the conserved F or W. Each record gives: D gene, clone size, V gene, J gene, CDR3 protein, CDR3 DNA. The D gene is left open where the match is weak. Not every row has a clone size; where given, it reads once, few, many or a size class.

D: .
size: .
V: TRBV18
J: TRBJ1-5
CDR3: CASSPSPVSNQPQHF
DNA: TGTGCCAGCTCACCCTCCCCCGTTAGCAATCAGCCCCAGCATTTT

D: TRBD1
size: once
V: TRBV5-1
J: TRBJ1-2
CDR3: CASSLDRERYGYTF
DNA: TGCGCCAGCAGCTTAGACAGGGAAAGGTATGGCTACACCTTC

D: .
size: .
V: TRBV6-5
J: TRBJ1-2
CDR3: CASSRLGTAIYTF
DNA: TGTGCCAGCAGCCGACTTGGGACGGCGATCTACACCTTC

D: TRBD2
size: .
V: TRBV28
J: TRBJ2-3
CDR3: CASSKGRRGGGTDTQYF
DNA: TGTGCCAGCAGTAAGGGCCGACGGGGGGGCGGTACAGATACGCAGTATTTT

D: .
size: .
V: TRBV7-9
J: TRBJ1-1
CDR3: CASSLSGGSWEFPEAFF
DNA: TGTGCCAGCAGCTTAAGCGGGGGGTCTTGGGAATTTCCTGAAGCTTTCTTT

D: .
size: .
V: TRBV29-1
J: TRBJ2-7
CDR3: CSVTADEQYF
DNA: TGCAGCGTTACTGCAGACGAGCAGTACTTC

D: .
size: .
V: TRBV6-6
J: TRBJ1-3
CDR3: CASSYNREGNTIYF
DNA: TGTGCCAGCAGTTACAACAGGGAAGGAAACACCATATATTTT

D: TRBD2
size: .
V: TRBV7-9
J: TRBJ2-3
CDR3: CASSSTLADYTDTQYF
DNA: TGTGCCAGCAGTTCAACCCTAGCGGACTACACAGATACGCAGTATTTT

D: TRBD1
size: .
V: TRBV28
J: TRBJ1-3
CDR3: CASSPLGQGNSGNTIYF
DNA: TGTGCCAGCAGTCCCCTCGGACAGGGGAACTCTGGAAACACCATATATTTT

D: TRBD1
size: .
V: TRBV2
J: TRBJ2-5
CDR3: CASSKTGLSETQYF
DNA: TGTGCCAGCAGCAAGACAGGGTTATCGGAGACCCAGTACTTC

D: .
size: .
V: TRBV30
J: TRBJ2-7
CDR3: CAWSWGRGGNEQYF
DNA: TGTGCCTGGAGTTGGGGGAGGGGGGGCAACGAGCAGTACTTC

D: .
size: once
V: TRBV4-2
J: TRBJ2-3
CDR3: CASSPSEPLGADTQYF
DNA: TGTGCCAGCAGCCCTTCCGAGCCGCTAGGGGCAGATACGCAGTATTTT

D: TRBD2
size: .
V: TRBV5-1
J: TRBJ2-3
CDR3: CASSPGLAGGPDTQYF
DNA: TGCGCCAGCAGCCCGGGACTAGCGGGGGGCCCAGATACGCAGTATTTT

D: .
size: once
V: TRBV16
J: TRBJ1-2
CDR3: CASSQAYPGAEKGYTF
DNA: TGTGCCAGCAGCCAAGCATACCCGGGGGCGGAGAAAGGCTACACCTTC

D: .
size: .
V: TRBV11-3
J: TRBJ2-1
CDR3: CASSLGGSSNEQFF
DNA: TGTGCCAGCAGCCTCGGTGGGTCGTCTAATGAGCAGTTCTTC

D: TRBD2
size: .
V: TRBV2
J: TRBJ2-2
CDR3: CASSSPFFVAGEHTGELFF
DNA: TGTGCCAGCAGTTCCCCTTTTTTTGTAGCGGGGGAACACACCGGGGAGCTGTTTTTT

D: .
size: .
V: TRBV5-1
J: TRBJ2-1
CDR3: CASSLTSGAPPAYNEQFF
DNA: TGCGCCAGCAGCTTGACGTCCGGGGCCCCCCCGGCCTACAATGAGCAGTTCTTC

D: TRBD2
size: once
V: TRBV6-1
J: TRBJ2-7
CDR3: CASTGTSGSYEQYF
DNA: TGTGCCAGCACCGGGACTAGCGGGAGCTACGAGCAGTACTTC

D: TRBD2
size: .
V: TRBV18
J: TRBJ2-3
CDR3: CASSPGLAGGTDTQYF
DNA: TGTGCCAGCTCACCAGGACTAGCGGGAGGCACAGATACGCAGTATTTT

D: TRBD1
size: .
V: TRBV7-9
J: TRBJ1-4
CDR3: CASSSRGGGEGKLFF
DNA: TGTGCCAGCAGCAGTCGGGGAGGGGGCGAGGGAAAACTGTTTTTT

D: .
size: .
V: TRBV4-1
J: TRBJ2-7
CDR3: CASSQDAGSSYEQYF
DNA: TGCGCCAGCAGCCAAGATGCCGGGAGCTCCTACGAGCAGTACTTC

D: TRBD1
size: .
V: TRBV5-1
J: TRBJ1-4
CDR3: CASSLSGTGTNEKLFF
DNA: TGCGCCAGCAGCTTGTCCGGGACAGGGACTAATGAAAAACTGTTTTTT

D: TRBD2
size: .
V: TRBV28
J: TRBJ2-1
CDR3: CASSLLAGFNEQFF
DNA: TGTGCCAGCAGTTTACTAGCGGGATTTAATGAGCAGTTCTTC

D: .
size: .
V: TRBV11-2
J: TRBJ1-3
CDR3: CASSLAGNTIYF
DNA: TGTGCCAGCAGCTTAGCAGGAAACACCATATATTTT

D: .
size: .
V: TRBV5-1
J: TRBJ2-7
CDR3: CASSPAQGTYYEQYF
DNA: TGCGCCAGCAGCCCGGCACAGGGTACTTACTACGAGCAGTACTTC

D: TRBD1
size: .
V: TRBV7-3
J: TRBJ2-6
CDR3: CASGTGVLGANVLTF
DNA: TGTGCCAGCGGGACAGGGGTTTTGGGGGCCAACGTCCTGACTTTC

D: .
size: .
V: TRBV7-8
J: TRBJ2-1
CDR3: CASSLAENEQFF
DNA: TGTGCCAGCAGCTTAGCGGAAAATGAGCAGTTCTTC

D: TRBD2
size: few
V: TRBV4-1
J: TRBJ2-7
CDR3: CASSREGTSGYEQYF
DNA: TGCGCCAGCAGCCGAGAGGGGACTAGCGGTTACGAGCAGTACTTC

D: .
size: .
V: TRBV11-2
J: TRBJ2-7
CDR3: CASSLAGTRAYEQYF
DNA: TGTGCCAGCAGCTTAGCAGGGACAAGGGCCTACGAGCAGTACTTC

D: .
size: .
V: TRBV19
J: TRBJ1-1
CDR3: CASSMSITPTLNTEAFF
DNA: TGTGCCAGTAGTATGTCCATTACCCCAACCCTGAACACTGAAGCTTTCTTT

D: TRBD1
size: .
V: TRBV10-3
J: TRBJ1-1
CDR3: CAIRGTGRNEGAFF
DNA: TGTGCCATCAGGGGGACAGGGAGAAATGAAGGGGCTTTCTTT

D: .
size: .
V: TRBV29-1
J: TRBJ2-7
CDR3: CSVLDGSYEQYF
DNA: TGCAGCGTTTTGGACGGGTCCTACGAGCAGTACTTC

D: .
size: .
V: TRBV4-1
J: TRBJ1-1
CDR3: CASSQPAMNTEAFF
DNA: TGCGCCAGCAGCCAACCAGCCATGAACACTGAAGCTTTCTTT

D: TRBD1
size: .
V: TRBV19
J: TRBJ1-2
CDR3: CASSLSGTGGYGYTF
DNA: TGTGCCAGTAGTCTCTCCGGGACAGGGGGCTATGGCTACACCTTC

D: TRBD2
size: .
V: TRBV6-4
J: TRBJ2-3
CDR3: CASSPSGGTDTQYF
DNA: TGTGCCAGCAGTCCTAGCGGGGGAACAGATACGCAGTATTTT

D: .
size: .
V: TRBV10-1
J: TRBJ2-7
CDR3: CASSDLGGTYEQYF
DNA: TGCGCCAGCAGTGACCTGGGCGGCACCTACGAGCAGTACTTC

D: .
size: .
V: TRBV5-1
J: TRBJ2-3
CDR3: CASSAQDTDTQYF
DNA: TGCGCCAGCAGTGCGCAGGACACAGATACGCAGTATTTT

D: TRBD2
size: .
V: TRBV7-2
J: TRBJ2-3
CDR3: CASSLTSGRSDTQYF
DNA: TGTGCCAGCAGCTTGACTAGCGGGAGATCAGATACGCAGTATTTT

D: .
size: .
V: TRBV28
J: TRBJ2-1
CDR3: CASSLRTTNYNEQFF
DNA: TGTGCCAGCAGTTTAAGGACAACCAACTACAATGAGCAGTTCTTC

D: .
size: .
V: TRBV5-1
J: TRBJ2-2
CDR3: CASSLDRAGELFF
DNA: TGCGCCAGCAGCTTGGATCGGGCCGGGGAGCTGTTTTTT

D: TRBD1
size: .
V: TRBV5-1
J: TRBJ1-4
CDR3: CASSFRNRGEKLFF
DNA: TGCGCCAGCAGCTTCCGGAACAGGGGTGAAAAACTGTTTTTT

D: TRBD2
size: .
V: TRBV19
J: TRBJ2-1
CDR3: CASSSGLGSSTEQFF
DNA: TGTGCCAGTAGTTCTGGACTAGGGTCTTCTACTGAGCAGTTCTTC

D: TRBD1
size: .
V: TRBV6-5
J: TRBJ2-7
CDR3: CASRDPGQGYEQYF
DNA: TGTGCCAGCAGGGATCCGGGACAGGGCTACGAGCAGTACTTC

D: .
size: .
V: TRBV6-5
J: TRBJ1-2
CDR3: CASSYSTAYYGYTF
DNA: TGTGCCAGCAGTTACTCGACAGCATACTATGGCTACACCTTC

D: TRBD2
size: .
V: TRBV7-9
J: TRBJ2-2
CDR3: CASSHPTSGVNTGELFF
DNA: TGTGCCAGCAGCCATCCCACTAGCGGGGTTAACACCGGGGAGCTGTTTTTT

D: TRBD1
size: .
V: TRBV6-5
J: TRBJ1-5
CDR3: CASSASQGANQPQHF
DNA: TGTGCCAGCAGCGCATCACAGGGGGCAAATCAGCCCCAGCATTTT

D: .
size: .
V: TRBV6-1
J: TRBJ1-2
CDR3: CASSEEGGTYGYTF
DNA: TGTGCCAGCAGTGAAGAAGGGGGTACCTATGGCTACACCTTC

D: TRBD1
size: .
V: TRBV27
J: TRBJ2-7
CDR3: CASSPPGTGVLFQYF
DNA: TGTGCCAGCAGCCCACCTGGGACAGGGGTTTTATTTCAGTACTTC

D: .
size: .
V: TRBV6-1
J: TRBJ1-1
CDR3: CASSESHTEAFF
DNA: TGTGCCAGCAGTGAGTCTCACACTGAAGCTTTCTTT

D: TRBD1
size: .
V: TRBV6-1
J: TRBJ1-2
CDR3: CASSEDRGRYGYTF
DNA: TGTGCCAGCAGTGAAGACAGGGGAAGGTATGGCTACACCTTC